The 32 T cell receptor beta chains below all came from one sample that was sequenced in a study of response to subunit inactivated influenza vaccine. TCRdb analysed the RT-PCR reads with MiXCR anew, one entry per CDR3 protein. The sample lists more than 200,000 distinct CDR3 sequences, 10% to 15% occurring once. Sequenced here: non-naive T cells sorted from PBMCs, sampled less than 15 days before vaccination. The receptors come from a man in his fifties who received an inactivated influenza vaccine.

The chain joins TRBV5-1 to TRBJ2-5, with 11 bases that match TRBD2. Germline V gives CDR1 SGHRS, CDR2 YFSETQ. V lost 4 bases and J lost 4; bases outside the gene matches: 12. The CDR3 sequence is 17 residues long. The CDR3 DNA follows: TGCGCCAGCAGCCCCGGGACTAGCGGACCCCAGCGAGAGACCCAGTACTTC. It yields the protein CASSPGTSGPQRETQYF.

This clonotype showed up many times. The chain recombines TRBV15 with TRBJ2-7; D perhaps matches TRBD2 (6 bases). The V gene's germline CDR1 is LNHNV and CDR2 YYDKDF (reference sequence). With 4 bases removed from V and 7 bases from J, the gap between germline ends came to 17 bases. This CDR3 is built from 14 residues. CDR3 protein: CATSKQEGPREQYF. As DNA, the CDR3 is TGTGCCACCAGCAAGCAGGAGGGCCCTCGGGAGCAGTACTTC.

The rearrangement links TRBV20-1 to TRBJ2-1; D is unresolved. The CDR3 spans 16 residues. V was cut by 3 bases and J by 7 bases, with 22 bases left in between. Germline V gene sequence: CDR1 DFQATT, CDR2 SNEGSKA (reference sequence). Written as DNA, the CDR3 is TGCAGTGCTAGTGGGATTATCGGAACATCTGGGAATGAGCAGTTCTTC. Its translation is CSASGIIGTSGNEQFF.

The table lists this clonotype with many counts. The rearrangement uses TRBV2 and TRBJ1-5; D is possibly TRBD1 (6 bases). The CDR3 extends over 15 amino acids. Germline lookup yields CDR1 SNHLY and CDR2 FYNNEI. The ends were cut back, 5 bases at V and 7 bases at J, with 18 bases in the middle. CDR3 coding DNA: TGTGCCAGCAGTAGACGGCACTCAGGGGTCCAGCCCCAGCATTTT. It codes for CASSRRHSGVQPQHF.

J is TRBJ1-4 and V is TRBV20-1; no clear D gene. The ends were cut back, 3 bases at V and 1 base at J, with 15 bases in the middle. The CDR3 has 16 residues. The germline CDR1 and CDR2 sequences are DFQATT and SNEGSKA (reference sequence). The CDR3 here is CSARSNTLRTNEKLFF. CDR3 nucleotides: TGCAGTGCTAGGTCGAACACTCTTAGAACTAATGAAAAACTGTTTTTT.

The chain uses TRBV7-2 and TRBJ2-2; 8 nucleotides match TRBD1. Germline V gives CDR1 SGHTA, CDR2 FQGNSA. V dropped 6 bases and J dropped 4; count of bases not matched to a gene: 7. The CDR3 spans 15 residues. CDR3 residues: CASSQQGASTGELFF. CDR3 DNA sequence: TGTGCCAGCAGTCAGCAGGGGGCGAGCACCGGGGAGCTGTTTTTT.

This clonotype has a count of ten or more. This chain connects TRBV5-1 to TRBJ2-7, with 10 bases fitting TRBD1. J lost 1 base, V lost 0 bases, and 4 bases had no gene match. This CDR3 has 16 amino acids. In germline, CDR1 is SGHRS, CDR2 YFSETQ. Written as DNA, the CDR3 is TGCGCCAGCAGCTTGGGACAGGGGGCAACTTCCTACGAGCAGTACTTC. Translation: CASSLGQGATSYEQYF.

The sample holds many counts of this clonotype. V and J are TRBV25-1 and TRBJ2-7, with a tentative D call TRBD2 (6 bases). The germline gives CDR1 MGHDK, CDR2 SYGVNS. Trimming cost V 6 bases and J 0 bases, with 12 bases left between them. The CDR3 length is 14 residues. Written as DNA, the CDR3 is TGTGCCAGCAGCCTCCTGGGGGGCTCCTACGAGCAGTACTTC. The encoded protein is CASSLLGGSYEQYF.

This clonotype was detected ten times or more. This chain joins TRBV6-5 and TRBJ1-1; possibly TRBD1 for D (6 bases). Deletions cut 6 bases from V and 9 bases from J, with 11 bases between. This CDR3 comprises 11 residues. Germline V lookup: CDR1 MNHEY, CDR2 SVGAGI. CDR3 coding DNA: TGTGCCAGCAGCGGGGGGCGTAAAGCTTTCTTT. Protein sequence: CASSGGRKAFF.

The CDR3 bases are TGCGCCAGCAGCCGTAGACGAGCGGGGGGCCCCGATACGCAGTATTTT. Its protein is CASSRRRAGGPDTQYF. V gene TRBV4-1 combines with J gene TRBJ2-3; TRBD2 matches 9 bases. This CDR3 is 16 amino acids long. The V gene end was trimmed by 4 bases and the J gene end by 6 bases; junction bases not matched to a gene: 11. CDR1 is MGHRA, CDR2 YSYEKL, per germline.

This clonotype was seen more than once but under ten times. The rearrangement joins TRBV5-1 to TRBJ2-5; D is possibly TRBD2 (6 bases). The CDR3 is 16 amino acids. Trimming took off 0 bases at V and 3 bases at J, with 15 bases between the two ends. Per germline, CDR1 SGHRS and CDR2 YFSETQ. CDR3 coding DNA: TGCGCCAGCAGCTTGGGTCCTGCGGGGATAAAAGAGACCCAGTACTTC. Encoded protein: CASSLGPAGIKETQYF.

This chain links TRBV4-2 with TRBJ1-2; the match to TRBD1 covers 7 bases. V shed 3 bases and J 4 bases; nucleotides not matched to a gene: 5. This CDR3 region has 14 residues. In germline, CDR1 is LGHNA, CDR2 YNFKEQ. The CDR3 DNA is TGTGCCAGCAGCCAGACAGGGTCTCGCTATGGCTACACCTTC. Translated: CASSQTGSRYGYTF.

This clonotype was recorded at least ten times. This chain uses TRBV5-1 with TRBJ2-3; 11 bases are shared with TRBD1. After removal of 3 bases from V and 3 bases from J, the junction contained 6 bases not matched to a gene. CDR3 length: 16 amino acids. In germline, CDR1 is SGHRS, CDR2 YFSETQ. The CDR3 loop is CASSWGQGVMTDTQYF. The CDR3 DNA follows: TGCGCCAGCAGCTGGGGACAGGGGGTCATGACAGATACGCAGTATTTT.

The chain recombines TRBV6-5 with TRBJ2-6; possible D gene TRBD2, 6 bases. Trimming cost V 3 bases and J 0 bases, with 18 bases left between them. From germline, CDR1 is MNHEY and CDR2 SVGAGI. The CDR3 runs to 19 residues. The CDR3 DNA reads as TGTGCCAGCAGTTATTCGGGGGTACATCCCAGCTCTGGGGCCAACGTCCTGACTTTC. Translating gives CASSYSGVHPSSGANVLTF.

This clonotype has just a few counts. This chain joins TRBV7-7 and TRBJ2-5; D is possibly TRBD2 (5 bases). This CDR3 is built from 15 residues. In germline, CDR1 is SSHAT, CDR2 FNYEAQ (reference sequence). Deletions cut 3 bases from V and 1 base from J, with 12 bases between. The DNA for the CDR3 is TGTGCCAGCAGCTTTTCCCCTAGCATCCAAGAGACCCAGTACTTC. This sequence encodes CASSFSPSIQETQYF.

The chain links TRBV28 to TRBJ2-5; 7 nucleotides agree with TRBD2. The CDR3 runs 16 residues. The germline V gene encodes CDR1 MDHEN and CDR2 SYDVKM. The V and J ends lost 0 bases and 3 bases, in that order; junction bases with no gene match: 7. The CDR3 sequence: CASSLWASGTKETQYF. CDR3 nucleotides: TGTGCCAGCAGTTTATGGGCTAGCGGAACTAAAGAGACCCAGTACTTC.

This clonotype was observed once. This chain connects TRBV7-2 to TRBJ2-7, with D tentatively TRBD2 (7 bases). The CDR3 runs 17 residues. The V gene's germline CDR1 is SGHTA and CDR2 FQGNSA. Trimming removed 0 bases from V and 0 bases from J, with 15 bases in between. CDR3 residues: CASSLARAGATSYEQYF. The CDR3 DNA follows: TGTGCCAGCAGCTTAGCTAGGGCGGGGGCGACCTCCTACGAGCAGTACTTC.

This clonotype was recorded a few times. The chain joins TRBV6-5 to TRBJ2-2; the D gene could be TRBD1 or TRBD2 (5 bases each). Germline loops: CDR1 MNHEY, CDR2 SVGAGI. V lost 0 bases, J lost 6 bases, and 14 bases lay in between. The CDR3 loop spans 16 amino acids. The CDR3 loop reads CASSYSGLATSGELFF. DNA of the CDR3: TGTGCCAGCAGTTACTCGGGGCTAGCCACCTCCGGGGAGCTGTTTTTT.

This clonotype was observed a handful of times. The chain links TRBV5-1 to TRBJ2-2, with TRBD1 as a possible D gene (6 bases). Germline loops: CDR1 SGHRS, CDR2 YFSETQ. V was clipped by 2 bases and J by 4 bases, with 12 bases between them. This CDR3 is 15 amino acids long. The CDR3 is CASSFKQGSTGELFF. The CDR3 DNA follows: TGCGCCAGCAGCTTTAAACAGGGTTCCACCGGGGAGCTGTTTTTT.

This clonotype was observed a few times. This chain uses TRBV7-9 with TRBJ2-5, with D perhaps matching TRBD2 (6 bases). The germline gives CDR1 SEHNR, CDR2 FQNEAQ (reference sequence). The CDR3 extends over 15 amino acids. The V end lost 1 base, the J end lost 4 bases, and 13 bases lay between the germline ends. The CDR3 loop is CASSLDGVGGETQYF. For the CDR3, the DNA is TGTGCCAGCAGCTTAGATGGAGTGGGGGGAGAGACCCAGTACTTC.

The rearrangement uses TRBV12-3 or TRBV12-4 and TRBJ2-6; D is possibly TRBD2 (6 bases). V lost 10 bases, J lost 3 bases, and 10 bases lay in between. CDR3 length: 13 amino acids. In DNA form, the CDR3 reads TGTGCCACCACGGGAGATGGGGCCAACGTCCTGACTTTC. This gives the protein CATTGDGANVLTF.

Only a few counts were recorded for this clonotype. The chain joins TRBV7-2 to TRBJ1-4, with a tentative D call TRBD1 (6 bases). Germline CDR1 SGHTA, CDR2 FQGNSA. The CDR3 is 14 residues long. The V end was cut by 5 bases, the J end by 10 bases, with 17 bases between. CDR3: CASSPEGHLRKLFF. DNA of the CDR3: TGTGCCAGCAGCCCAGAGGGACATCTCAGAAAACTGTTTTTT.

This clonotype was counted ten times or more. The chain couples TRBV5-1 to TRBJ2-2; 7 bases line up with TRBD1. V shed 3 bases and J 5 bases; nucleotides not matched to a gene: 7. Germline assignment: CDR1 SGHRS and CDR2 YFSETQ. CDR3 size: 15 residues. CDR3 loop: CASSWGQIPTGELFF. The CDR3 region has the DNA TGCGCCAGCAGCTGGGGACAGATCCCTACCGGGGAGCTGTTTTTT.

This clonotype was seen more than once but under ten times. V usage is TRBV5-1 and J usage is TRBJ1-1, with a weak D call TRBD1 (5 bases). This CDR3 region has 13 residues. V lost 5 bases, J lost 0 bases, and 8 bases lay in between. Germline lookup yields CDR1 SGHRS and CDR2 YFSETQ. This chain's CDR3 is CASRDMMNTEAFF. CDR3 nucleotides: TGCGCCAGCAGGGACATGATGAACACTGAAGCTTTCTTT. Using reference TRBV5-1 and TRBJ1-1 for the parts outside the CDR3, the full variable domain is KAGVTQTPRYLIKTRGQQVTLSCSPISGHRSVSWYQQTPGQGLQFLFEYFSETQRNKGNFPGRFSGRQFSNSRSEMNVSTLELGDSALYLCASRDMMNTEAFFGQGTRLTVV.

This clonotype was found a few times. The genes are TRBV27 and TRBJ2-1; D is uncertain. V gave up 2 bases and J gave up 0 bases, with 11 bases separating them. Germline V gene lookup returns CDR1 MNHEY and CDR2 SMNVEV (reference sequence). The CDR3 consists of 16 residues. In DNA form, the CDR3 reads TGTGCCAGCAGTTTAGAATACCCAGGCTCCTACAATGAGCAGTTCTTC. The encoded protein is CASSLEYPGSYNEQFF.

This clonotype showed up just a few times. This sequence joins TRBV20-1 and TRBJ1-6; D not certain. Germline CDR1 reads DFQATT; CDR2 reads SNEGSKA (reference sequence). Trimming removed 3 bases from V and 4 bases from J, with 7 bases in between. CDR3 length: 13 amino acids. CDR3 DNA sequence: TGCAGTGCTAGTTCACAGTATAATTCACCCCTCCACTTT. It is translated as CSASSQYNSPLHF.

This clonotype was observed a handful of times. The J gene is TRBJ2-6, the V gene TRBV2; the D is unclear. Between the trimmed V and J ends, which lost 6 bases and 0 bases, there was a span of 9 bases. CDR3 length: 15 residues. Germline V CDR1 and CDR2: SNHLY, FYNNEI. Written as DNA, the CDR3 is TGTGCCAGCAGGGAACTAAGCTCTGGGGCCAACGTCCTGACTTTC. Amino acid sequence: CASRELSSGANVLTF.

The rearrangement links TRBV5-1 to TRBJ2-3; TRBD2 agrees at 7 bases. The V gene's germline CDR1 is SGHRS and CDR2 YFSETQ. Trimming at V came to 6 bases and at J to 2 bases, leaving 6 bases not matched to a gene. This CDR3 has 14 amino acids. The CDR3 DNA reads TGCGCCAGCACCCCGGGAGGACCCACAGATACGCAGTATTTT. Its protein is CASTPGGPTDTQYF.

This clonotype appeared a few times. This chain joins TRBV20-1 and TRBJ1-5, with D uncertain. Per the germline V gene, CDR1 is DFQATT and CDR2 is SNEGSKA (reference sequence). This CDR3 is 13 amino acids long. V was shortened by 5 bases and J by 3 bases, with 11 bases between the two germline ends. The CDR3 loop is CSAPDPHNQPQHF. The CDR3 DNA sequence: TGCAGTGCTCCCGATCCCCACAATCAGCCCCAGCATTTT.

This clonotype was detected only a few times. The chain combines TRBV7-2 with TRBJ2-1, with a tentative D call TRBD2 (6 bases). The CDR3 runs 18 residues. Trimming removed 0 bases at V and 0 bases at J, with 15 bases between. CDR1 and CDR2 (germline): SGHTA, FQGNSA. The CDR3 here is CASSLARGGISSYNEQFF. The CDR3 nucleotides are TGTGCCAGCAGCTTAGCGAGGGGCGGGATTAGCTCCTACAATGAGCAGTTCTTC.

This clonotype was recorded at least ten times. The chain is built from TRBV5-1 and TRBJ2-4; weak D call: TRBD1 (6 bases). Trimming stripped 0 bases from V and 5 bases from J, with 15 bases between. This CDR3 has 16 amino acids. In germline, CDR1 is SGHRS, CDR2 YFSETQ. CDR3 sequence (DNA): TGCGCCAGCAGCTTGGCCACAGGGAGCACCCAAAACATTCAGTACTTC. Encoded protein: CASSLATGSTQNIQYF.

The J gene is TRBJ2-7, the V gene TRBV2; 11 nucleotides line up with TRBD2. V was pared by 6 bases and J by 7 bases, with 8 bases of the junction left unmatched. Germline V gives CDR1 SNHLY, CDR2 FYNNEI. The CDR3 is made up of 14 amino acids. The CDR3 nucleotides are TGTGCCAGCAGGGGGGGACTAGCGGCCATGGAGCAGTACTTC. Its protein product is CASRGGLAAMEQYF.